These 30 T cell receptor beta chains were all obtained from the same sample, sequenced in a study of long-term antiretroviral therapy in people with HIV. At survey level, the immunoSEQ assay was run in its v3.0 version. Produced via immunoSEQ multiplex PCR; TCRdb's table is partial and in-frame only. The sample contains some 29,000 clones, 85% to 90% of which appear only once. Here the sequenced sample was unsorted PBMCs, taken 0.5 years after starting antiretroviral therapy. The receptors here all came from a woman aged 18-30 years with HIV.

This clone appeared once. The CDR3 here is CASSESREYSNQPQHF. CDR3 in DNA: TGTGCCAGCAGTGAGTCCCGAGAGTATAGCAATCAGCCCCAGCATTTT. The chain carries TRBV2 and TRBJ1-5; D gene uncertain. The CDR3 sequence is 16 residues long. The V gene lost 3 bases and the J gene lost 0 bases, with 12 bases spanning the gap. The germline V gene encodes CDR1 SNHLY and CDR2 FYNNEI.

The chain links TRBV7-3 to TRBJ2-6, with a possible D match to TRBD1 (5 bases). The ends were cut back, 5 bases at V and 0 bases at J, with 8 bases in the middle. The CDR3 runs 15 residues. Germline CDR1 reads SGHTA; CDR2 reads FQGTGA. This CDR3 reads CASSDQGSGANVLTF. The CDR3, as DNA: TGTGCCAGCAGCGACCAGGGCTCTGGGGCCAACGTCCTGACTTTC.

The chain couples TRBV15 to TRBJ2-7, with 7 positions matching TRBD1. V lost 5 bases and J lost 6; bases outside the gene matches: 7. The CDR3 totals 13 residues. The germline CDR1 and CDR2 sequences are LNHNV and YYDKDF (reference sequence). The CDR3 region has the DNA TGTGCCACCAGCGGGGGACAGCTGGTCGAGCAGTACTTC. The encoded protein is CATSGGQLVEQYF.

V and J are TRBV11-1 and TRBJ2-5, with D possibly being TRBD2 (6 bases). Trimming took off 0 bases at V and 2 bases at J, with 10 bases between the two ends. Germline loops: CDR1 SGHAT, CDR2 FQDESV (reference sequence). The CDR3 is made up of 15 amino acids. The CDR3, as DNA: TGTGCCAGCAGCTTAGCTAGCGGAGGGCAAGAGACCCAGTACTTC. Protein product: CASSLASGGQETQYF.

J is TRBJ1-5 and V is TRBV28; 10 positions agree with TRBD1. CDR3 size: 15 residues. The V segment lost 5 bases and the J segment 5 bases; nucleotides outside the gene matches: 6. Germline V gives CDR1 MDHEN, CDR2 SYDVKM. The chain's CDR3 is CASSTGTGVYQPQHF. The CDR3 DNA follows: TGTGCCAGCAGTACCGGGACAGGGGTTTATCAGCCCCAGCATTTT.

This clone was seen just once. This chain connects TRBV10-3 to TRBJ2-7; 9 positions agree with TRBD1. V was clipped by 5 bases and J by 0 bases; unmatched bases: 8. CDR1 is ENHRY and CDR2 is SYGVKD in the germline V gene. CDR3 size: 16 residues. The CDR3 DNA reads TGTGCCATCAGTTGGGGACAGGGTTTAAGCTCCTACGAGCAGTACTTC. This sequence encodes CAISWGQGLSSYEQYF.

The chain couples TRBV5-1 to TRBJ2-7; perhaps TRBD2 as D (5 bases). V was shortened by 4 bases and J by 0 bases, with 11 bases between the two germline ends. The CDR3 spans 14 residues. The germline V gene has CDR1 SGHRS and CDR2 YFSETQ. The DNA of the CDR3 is TGCGCCAGCAGCCCCTATGGGAGCTCCTACGAGCAGTACTTC. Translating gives CASSPYGSSYEQYF.

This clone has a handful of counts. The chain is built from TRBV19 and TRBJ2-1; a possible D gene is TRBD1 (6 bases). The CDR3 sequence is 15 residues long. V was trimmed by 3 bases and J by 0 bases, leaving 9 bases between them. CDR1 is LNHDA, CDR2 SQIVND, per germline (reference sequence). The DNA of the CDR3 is TGTGCCAGTAGTATGACAGGTGGCTCCTACAATGAGCAGTTCTTC. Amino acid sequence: CASSMTGGSYNEQFF.

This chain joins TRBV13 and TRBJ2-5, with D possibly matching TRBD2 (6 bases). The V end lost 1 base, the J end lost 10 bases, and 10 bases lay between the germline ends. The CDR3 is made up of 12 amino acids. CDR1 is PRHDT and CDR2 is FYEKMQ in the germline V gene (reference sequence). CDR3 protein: CASSLAGRGQYF. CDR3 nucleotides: TGTGCCAGCAGCTTAGCCGGGAGAGGCCAGTACTTC.

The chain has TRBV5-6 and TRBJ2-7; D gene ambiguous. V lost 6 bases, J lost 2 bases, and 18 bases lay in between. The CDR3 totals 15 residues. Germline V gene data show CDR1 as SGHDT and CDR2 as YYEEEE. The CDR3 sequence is CASTPGTYGTYEQYF. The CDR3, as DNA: TGTGCCAGCACCCCCGGTACGTACGGTACCTACGAGCAGTACTTC.

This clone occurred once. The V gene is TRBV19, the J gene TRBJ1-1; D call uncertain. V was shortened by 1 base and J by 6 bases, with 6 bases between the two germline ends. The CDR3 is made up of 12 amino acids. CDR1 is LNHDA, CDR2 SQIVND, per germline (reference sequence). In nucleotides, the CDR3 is TGTGCCAGTAGTATAGGTTACGCTGAAGCTTTCTTT. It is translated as CASSIGYAEAFF.

CDR3 DNA: TGTGCCAGCAGCCGAGAAAGGGACGAAAACTACGAGCAGTACTTC. It yields the protein CASSRERDENYEQYF. The chain is built from TRBV7-2 and TRBJ2-7; either TRBD1 or TRBD2 may supply D (5 bases each). Germline V gene sequence: CDR1 SGHTA, CDR2 FQGNSA. This CDR3 has 15 residues. The V gene lost 5 bases and the J gene lost 3 bases, with 17 bases spanning the gap.

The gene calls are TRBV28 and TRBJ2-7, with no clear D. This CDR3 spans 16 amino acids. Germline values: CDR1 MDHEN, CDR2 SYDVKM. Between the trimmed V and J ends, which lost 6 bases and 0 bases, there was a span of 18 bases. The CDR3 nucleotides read TGTGCCAGCAGGCTTTTCTTGGGTATGCACTCCTACGAGCAGTACTTC. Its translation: CASRLFLGMHSYEQYF.

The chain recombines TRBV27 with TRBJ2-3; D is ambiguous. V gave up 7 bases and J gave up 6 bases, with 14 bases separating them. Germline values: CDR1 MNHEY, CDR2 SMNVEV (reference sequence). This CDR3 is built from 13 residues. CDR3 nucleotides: TGTGCCAGCACCAAAAACCCCCGGGATACGCAGTATTTT. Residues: CASTKNPRDTQYF.

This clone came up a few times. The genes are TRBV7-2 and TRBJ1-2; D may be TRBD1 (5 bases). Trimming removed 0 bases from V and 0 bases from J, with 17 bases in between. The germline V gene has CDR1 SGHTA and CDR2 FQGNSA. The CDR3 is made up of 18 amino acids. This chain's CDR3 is CASSLAIKRGGANYGYTF. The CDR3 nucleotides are TGTGCCAGCAGCTTAGCCATAAAGCGGGGGGGAGCTAACTATGGCTACACCTTC. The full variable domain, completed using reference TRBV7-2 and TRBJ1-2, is GAGVSQSPSNKVTEKGKDVELRCDPISGHTALYWYRQSLGQGLEFLIYFQGNSAPDKSGLPSDRFSAERTGGSVSTLTIQRTQQEDSAVYLCASSLAIKRGGANYGYTFGSGTRLTVV.

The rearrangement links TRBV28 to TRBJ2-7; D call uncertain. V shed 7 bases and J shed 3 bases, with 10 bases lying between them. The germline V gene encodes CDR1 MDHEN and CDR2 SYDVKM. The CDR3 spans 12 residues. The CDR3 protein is CASKTLGYEQYF. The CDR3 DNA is TGTGCCAGCAAAACGCTGGGCTACGAGCAGTACTTC.

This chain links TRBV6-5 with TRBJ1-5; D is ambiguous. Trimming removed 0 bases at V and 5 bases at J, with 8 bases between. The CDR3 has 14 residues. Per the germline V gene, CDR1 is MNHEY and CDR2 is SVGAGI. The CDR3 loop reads CASSYSGSHQPQHF. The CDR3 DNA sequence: TGTGCCAGCAGTTACTCGGGAAGCCATCAGCCCCAGCATTTT.

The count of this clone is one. CDR3 residues: CASSGRDNSYEQYF. The CDR3 nucleotides read TGTGCCAGCAGCGGCCGGGACAACTCCTACGAGCAGTACTTC. The chain joins TRBV9 to TRBJ2-7; the D gene is possibly TRBD1 (6 bases). Germline CDR1 is SGDLS and CDR2 is YYNGEE. The CDR3 is made up of 14 amino acids. Trimming took off 3 bases at V and 0 bases at J, with 10 bases between the two ends.

DNA of the CDR3: TGTGCCAGCAGCTCACAGATCGGGACAGACAGCGAGCAGTACTTC. Protein product: CASSSQIGTDSEQYF. This chain uses TRBV7-2 with TRBJ2-7; 7 positions agree with TRBD1. The length of the CDR3 is 15 residues. Germline V gives CDR1 SGHTA, CDR2 FQGNSA. V lost 4 bases, J lost 6 bases, and 12 bases stayed unmatched.

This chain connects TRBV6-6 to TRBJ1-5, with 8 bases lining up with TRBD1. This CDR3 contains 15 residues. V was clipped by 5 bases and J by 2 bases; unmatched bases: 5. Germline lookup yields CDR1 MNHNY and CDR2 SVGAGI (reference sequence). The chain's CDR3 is CASSPGGAGNQPQHF. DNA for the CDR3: TGTGCCAGCAGTCCAGGGGGCGCGGGCAATCAGCCCCAGCATTTT.

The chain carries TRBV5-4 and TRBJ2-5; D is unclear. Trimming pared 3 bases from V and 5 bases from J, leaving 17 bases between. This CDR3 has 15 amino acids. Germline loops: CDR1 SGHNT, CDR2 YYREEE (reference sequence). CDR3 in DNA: TGTGCCAGCAGCTCCCCCGCGACTCCGTGGGAGACCCAGTACTTC. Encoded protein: CASSSPATPWETQYF.

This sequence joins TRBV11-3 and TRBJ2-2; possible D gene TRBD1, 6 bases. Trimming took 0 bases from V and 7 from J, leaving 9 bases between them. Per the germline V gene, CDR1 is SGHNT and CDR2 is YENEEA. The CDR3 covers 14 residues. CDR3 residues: CASSLDPGVGELFF. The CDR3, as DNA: TGTGCCAGCAGCTTAGATCCAGGGGTCGGGGAGCTGTTTTTT.

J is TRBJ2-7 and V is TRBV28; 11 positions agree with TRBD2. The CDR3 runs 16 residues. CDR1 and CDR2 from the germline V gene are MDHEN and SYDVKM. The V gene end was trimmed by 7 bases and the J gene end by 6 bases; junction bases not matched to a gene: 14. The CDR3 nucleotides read TGTGCCAGCACGACCGATCCCTTTAGCGGGAGGGTCGAGCAGTACTTC. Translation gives CASTTDPFSGRVEQYF.

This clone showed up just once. This CDR3 reads CASRSILTYEQYF. The CDR3 DNA sequence: TGTGCCAGCAGGAGTATCCTAACCTACGAGCAGTACTTC. This chain uses TRBV6-1 with TRBJ2-7; D remains ambiguous. The CDR3 is 13 amino acids. Looked up from germline, CDR1 is MNHNS and CDR2 is SASEGT. V lost 6 bases and J lost 2, with 11 bases in between.

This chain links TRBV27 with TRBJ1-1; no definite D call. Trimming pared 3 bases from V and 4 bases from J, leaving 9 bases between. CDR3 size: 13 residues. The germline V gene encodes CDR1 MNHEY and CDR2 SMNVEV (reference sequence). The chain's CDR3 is CASSFYGVTEAFF. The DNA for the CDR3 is TGTGCCAGCAGTTTTTATGGGGTCACTGAAGCTTTCTTT.

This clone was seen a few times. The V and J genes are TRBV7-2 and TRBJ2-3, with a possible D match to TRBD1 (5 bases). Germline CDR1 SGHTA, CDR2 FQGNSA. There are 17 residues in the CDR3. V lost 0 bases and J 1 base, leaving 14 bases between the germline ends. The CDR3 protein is CASSLAQGRWGTDTQYF. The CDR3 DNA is TGTGCCAGCAGCTTAGCGCAGGGCCGATGGGGCACAGATACGCAGTATTTT.

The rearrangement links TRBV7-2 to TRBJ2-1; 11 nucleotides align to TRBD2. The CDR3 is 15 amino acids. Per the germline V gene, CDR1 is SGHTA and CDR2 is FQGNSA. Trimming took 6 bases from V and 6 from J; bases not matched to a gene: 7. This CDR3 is CASRTTSGSLNEQFF. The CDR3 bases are TGTGCCAGCAGAACAACTAGCGGGAGTCTCAATGAGCAGTTCTTC.

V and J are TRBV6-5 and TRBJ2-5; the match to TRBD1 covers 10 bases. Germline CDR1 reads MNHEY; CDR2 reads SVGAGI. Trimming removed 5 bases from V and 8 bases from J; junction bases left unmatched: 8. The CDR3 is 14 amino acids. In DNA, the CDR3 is TGTGCCAGCAGTATTGTCCGGGACAGGGGTACCCAGTACTTC. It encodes CASSIVRDRGTQYF.

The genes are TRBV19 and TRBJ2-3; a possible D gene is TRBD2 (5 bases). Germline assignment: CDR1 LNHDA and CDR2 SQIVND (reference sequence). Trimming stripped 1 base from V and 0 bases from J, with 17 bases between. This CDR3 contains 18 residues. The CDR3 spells CASSIGPVGGFSTDTQYF. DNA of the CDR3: TGTGCCAGTAGTATAGGCCCCGTTGGCGGGTTTAGCACAGATACGCAGTATTTT. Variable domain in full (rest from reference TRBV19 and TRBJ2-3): DGGITQSPKYLFRKEGQNVTLSCEQNLNHDAMYWYRQDPGQGLRLIYYSQIVNDFQKGDIAEGYSVSREKKESFPLTVTSAQKNPTAFYLCASSIGPVGGFSTDTQYFGPGTRLTVL.

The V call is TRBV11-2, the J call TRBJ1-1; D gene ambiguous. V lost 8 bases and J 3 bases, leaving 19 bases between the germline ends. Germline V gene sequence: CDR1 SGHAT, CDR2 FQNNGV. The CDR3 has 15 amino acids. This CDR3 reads CASQSQDRRHTEAFF. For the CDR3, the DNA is TGTGCCAGCCAGTCACAAGACCGACGGCACACTGAAGCTTTCTTT.